One sample yielded the 10 T cell receptor beta chains listed below, sequenced in a study of T cell responses to AZD1222 COVID-19 vaccine. Assay: immunoSEQ multiplex PCR; the TCRdb copy retains only in-frame clones and omits some. The sample holds 150,000 or so clones; roughly 89% are singletons and the top ten take roughly 5%. The material sequenced was peripheral blood, taken on day 0 of AZD1222 vaccination. These TCRs come from an adult in good health.

The chain combines TRBV5-1 with TRBJ2-7; D ambiguous. Trimming took 0 bases from V and 2 from J, leaving 9 bases between them. From germline, CDR1 is SGHRS and CDR2 YFSETQ. This CDR3 spans 14 amino acids. The CDR3 spells CASSLGRNTYEQYF. CDR3 DNA: TGCGCCAGCAGCTTGGGACGAAATACCTACGAGCAGTACTTC.

V and J are TRBV4-2 and TRBJ1-2, with D possibly TRBD1 on 5 matching bases. This CDR3 is built from 17 residues. The germline V gene encodes CDR1 LGHNA and CDR2 YNFKEQ. Trimming left V 0 bases short and J 2 bases short, with 16 bases between. In DNA, the CDR3 is TGTGCCAGCAGCCAAGACCTGGACACCACTCAGAACTATGGCTACACCTTC. Amino acids: CASSQDLDTTQNYGYTF.

V usage is TRBV19 and J usage is TRBJ2-1, with 14 bases aligning to TRBD2. The CDR3 covers 15 residues. Germline-derived CDR1 and CDR2 are LNHDA and SQIVND (reference sequence). The J segment lost 7 bases and the V segment lost 8 bases, leaving 7 bases of the junction unmatched. The CDR3 nucleotides are TGTGCCAGTCGACTAGCGGGAGGGCCGAGGAATGAGCAGTTCTTC. Its translation is CASRLAGGPRNEQFF.

The rearrangement uses TRBV27 and TRBJ1-1, with 7 positions matching TRBD1. Trimming removed 5 bases from V and 0 bases from J; junction bases left unmatched: 9. The CDR3 is made up of 16 amino acids. CDR1 is MNHEY, CDR2 SMNVEV, per germline (reference sequence). CDR3 sequence (DNA): TGTGCCAGCAGTCCGGGACAGCAGTACTTGAACACTGAAGCTTTCTTT. Residues: CASSPGQQYLNTEAFF.

The chain employs TRBV12-3 or TRBV12-4 and TRBJ1-5, with D possibly being TRBD1 (5 bases). The CDR3 extends over 13 amino acids. Trimming removed 3 bases from V and 10 bases from J, with 13 bases in between. CDR3 amino acids: CASSFGEGFPQHF. The CDR3 DNA follows: TGTGCCAGCAGTTTTGGGGAGGGGTTCCCCCAGCATTTT.

Note on this clone: The same CDR3 can be traced to other DNA sequences in this sample. This sequence joins TRBV5-6 and TRBJ2-5; 12 bases agree with TRBD2. The CDR3 covers 14 residues. With V trimmed by 4 bases and J by 2 bases, 0 bases remained unmatched. CDR1 and CDR2 from the germline V gene are SGHDT and YYEEEE. The CDR3 loop is CASSLAGGQETQYF. CDR3 nucleotide sequence: TGTGCCAGCAGCCTAGCGGGGGGGCAAGAGACCCAGTACTTC.

CDR3 protein: CATSTATGELFF. The CDR3 DNA follows: TGTGCCACCAGCACGGCCACCGGGGAGCTGTTTTTT. The chain links TRBV15 to TRBJ2-2; D remains unclear. V shed 4 bases and J shed 4 bases, with 4 bases lying between them. The CDR3 has 12 residues. CDR1 is LNHNV and CDR2 is YYDKDF in the germline V gene (reference sequence). Together with reference TRBV15 and TRBJ2-2, the CDR3 gives the full variable domain: DAMVIQNPRYQVTQFGKPVTLSCSQTLNHNVMYWYQQKSSQAPKLLFHYYDKDFNNEADTPDNFQSRRPNTSFCFLDIRSPGLGDTAMYLCATSTATGELFFGEGSRLTVL.

This chain links TRBV12-3 or TRBV12-4 with TRBJ2-1; D is undetermined. The CDR3 consists of 11 residues. V was cut by 8 bases and J by 6 bases, with 8 bases left in between. The CDR3 DNA reads as TGTGCCAGCGTAAAAGCCAATGAGCAGTTCTTC. The encoded protein is CASVKANEQFF.

This chain links TRBV2 with TRBJ2-1; 11 bases fit TRBD1. Trimming cost V 3 bases and J 4 bases; bases outside gene matches: 8. Germline CDR1 SNHLY, CDR2 FYNNEI. This CDR3 has 17 amino acids. For the CDR3, the DNA is TGTGCCAGCAGTGACATGACCGGGACAGGGGGTTACAATGAGCAGTTCTTC. Translation: CASSDMTGTGGYNEQFF.

The chain is built from TRBV24-1 and TRBJ2-4; D call uncertain. The CDR3 runs 17 residues. V gave up 3 bases and J gave up 0 bases, with 14 bases separating them. CDR1 and CDR2 (germline): KGHDR, SFDVKD. CDR3 sequence (DNA): TGTGCCACCAGTGATGGGGATCCCACAGTAGCCAAAAACATTCAGTACTTC. The encoded protein is CATSDGDPTVAKNIQYF.